The sequence of this T cell receptor beta chain was determined in a study of memory CD4+ T cells and cytomegalovirus serostatus. Study context: Healthy Belgian adult donors included about nine CMV-positive and some 25 CMV-negative people. Study-level results: Of under 200 reported CMV TCRbeta sequences, roughly 67 were found in memory CD4+ repertoires.

Original data processing: Out-of-frame sequences were removed, leaving 2,204,828 distinct TCRbeta sequences. The method was immunoSEQ multiplex PCR; TCRdb's version includes in-frame clones alone and lacks a portion of them. D and trimming were read from the DNA, whereas the V and J calls and clone size are those reported in that table. The sample consists of some 54,000 clones, over 70% of them appearing once. The CDR3 is 13 residues long. The J segment lost 6 bases and the V segment lost 11 bases, leaving 8 bases of the junction unmatched. Per germline, CDR1 SNHLY and CDR2 FYNNEI. The sort gate was single viable CD3+CD4+CD8-CD45RO+ cells for memory CD4+ T cells. CMV serostatus came from serum IgG against pp150, pp28, p38, p52. This clone was observed a handful of times. Its antigen is currently unknown.

The V call is TRBV2, the J call TRBJ2-7; 12 bases line up with TRBD2. The source of this sequence is an adult in good health and CMV-seropositive. Sequencing used memory CD4+ T cells from blood. In nucleotides, the CDR3 is TGTGCCGGGGGGACTAGCGGGCCCGCCGAGCAGTACTTC. Translating gives CAGGTSGPAEQYF.